These 18 T cell receptor beta chains came from one sample sequenced in a study of beta chain features in type 1 diabetes (dated by TCRdb to about 2018). Broad study findings and their caveats: Type 1 diabetes patients showed a moderate but significant shortening of TCRB CDR3 length in all four CD4+ subsets.

For these TCRs, the target antigens are not known. The method was the immunoSEQ multiplex PCR assay. All of the isolated RNA was reverse transcribed with the High Capacity cDNA Reverse Transcription Kit, so expressed TCRB transcripts were sequenced. What TCRdb holds here is the immuneACCESS table cut down to in-frame rearrangements. Part of the clones is not present; checked against another copy, under half of the missing clones reflect an unresolved V gene, and the others are unexplained. This sample is represented by roughly 330,000 clones; approximately 13% of them were singletons. Clones ranked in the top ten supply about 0.015% of the sample. Sequenced: naive CD4+ T cells from blood. Per the publication, the cell subset or site label means: true naive CD4+ T cells. The origin of the receptors is a woman between 18 and 29 years old with type 1 diabetes.

About this clone itself: Other DNA sequences in this sample translate to the same CDR3. The J gene is TRBJ2-5, the V gene TRBV6-5; D gene ambiguous. The V end lost 2 bases, the J end lost 5 bases, and 3 bases lay between the germline ends. Germline assignment: CDR1 MNHEY and CDR2 SVGAGI. This CDR3 region has 11 residues. CDR3 bases: TGTGCCAGCAGTTACCGGGAGACCCAGTACTTC. This sequence encodes CASSYRETQYF.

This rearrangement joins TRBV7-9 to TRBJ1-2; D perhaps matches TRBD1 (6 bases). V dropped 2 bases and J dropped 6 bases, with 10 bases sitting between them. CDR1 and CDR2 from the germline V gene are SEHNR and FQNEAQ (reference sequence). CDR3 length: 13 residues. The CDR3 DNA sequence: TGTGCCAGCAGCTTAAGGACAGTCGATGGCTACACCTTC. Its protein product is CASSLRTVDGYTF. Full variable domain (remainder filled in from reference TRBV7-9 and TRBJ1-2): DTGVSQNPRHKITKRGQNVTFRCDPISEHNRLYWYRQTLGQGPEFLTYFQNEAQLEKSRLLSDRFSAERPKGSFSTLEIQRTEQGDSAMYLCASSLRTVDGYTFGSGTRLTVV.

Of note for this clone: Other nucleotide sequences in the sample specify the same CDR3. V and J are TRBV18 and TRBJ2-1, with 10 bases identical to TRBD1. The V and J ends lost 2 bases and 4 bases, in that order; junction bases with no gene match: 2. This CDR3 contains 15 residues. Per germline, CDR1 KGHSH and CDR2 LQKENI. CDR3 sequence reads: CASSPMGQGYNEQFF. The CDR3 DNA sequence: TGTGCCAGCTCACCAATGGGACAGGGGTACAATGAGCAGTTCTTC. Supplemented by reference TRBV18 and TRBJ2-1, the full variable domain reads NAGVMQNPRHLVRRRGQEARLRCSPMKGHSHVYWYRQLPEEGLKFMVYLQKENIIDESGMPKERFSAEFPKEGPSILRIQQVVRGDSAAYFCASSPMGQGYNEQFFGPGTRLTVL.

The V gene is TRBV18, the J gene TRBJ2-7, with D perhaps matching TRBD2 (5 bases). Trimming shortened V by 6 bases and J by 0 bases, and 18 bases separated the two germline ends. CDR1 and CDR2 from the germline V gene are KGHSH and LQKENI. CDR3 size: 16 residues. CDR3 residues: CASSRGLDLSSYEQYV. CDR3 in DNA: TGTGCCAGCTCCCGAGGACTCGACCTAAGCTCCTACGAGCAGTACGTC.

V gene TRBV7-9 combines with J gene TRBJ2-6; D is possibly TRBD2 (5 bases). Between the trimmed V and J ends, which lost 5 bases and 0 bases, there was a span of 8 bases. Germline V CDR1 and CDR2: SEHNR, FQNEAQ (reference sequence). CDR3 length: 15 amino acids. The CDR3 nucleotides read TGTGCCAGCAGCCGAGGGCTCTCTGGGGCCAACGTCCTGACTTTC. Protein sequence: CASSRGLSGANVLTF.

This chain uses TRBV27 with TRBJ2-1, with D maybe TRBD2 (6 bases). There are 14 residues in the CDR3. Trimming removed 4 bases at V and 9 bases at J, with 16 bases between. Germline V CDR1 and CDR2: MNHEY, SMNVEV (reference sequence). The DNA for the CDR3 is TGTGCCAGCAGTTCCGGGACCCGGGGAGGTGAGCAGTTCTTC. It yields the protein CASSSGTRGGEQFF.

In its sample, this clone was seen a few times. The genes are TRBV19 and TRBJ1-5, with D unresolved. Trimming cost V 5 bases and J 5 bases, with 7 bases left between them. This CDR3 comprises 12 residues. The V gene's germline CDR1 is LNHDA and CDR2 SQIVND (reference sequence). The CDR3 loop is CASSDGDQPQHF. The DNA for the CDR3 is TGTGCCAGTAGTGACGGGGATCAGCCCCAGCATTTT.

The chain uses TRBV9 and TRBJ2-1, with TRBD2 matching 12 bases. Germline CDR1 is SGDLS and CDR2 is YYNGEE. CDR3 length equals 16 residues. Germline trimming cut 1 base from V and 8 bases from J; bases unmatched to any gene: 7. The CDR3 sequence is CASSVSGLAGRHEQFF. The CDR3, as DNA: TGTGCCAGCAGCGTAAGCGGACTAGCGGGAAGGCATGAGCAGTTCTTC.

This clone appeared a few times. V is TRBV6-5 and J is TRBJ1-1, with a possible D match to TRBD1 (6 bases). The CDR3 spans 13 residues. The V and J ends lost 0 bases and 11 bases respectively, with 13 bases between them. Germline values: CDR1 MNHEY, CDR2 SVGAGI. CDR3: CASSYSMGARAFF. In nucleotides, the CDR3 is TGTGCCAGCAGTTACTCGATGGGGGCGAGGGCTTTCTTT.

This clone was picked up a small number of times. The chain joins TRBV5-1 to TRBJ2-7; 7 bases are a match to TRBD2. The V and J ends lost 4 bases and 3 bases, in that order; junction bases with no gene match: 10. Germline V lookup: CDR1 SGHRS, CDR2 YFSETQ. The CDR3 runs 15 residues. The CDR3 coding sequence is TGCGCCAGCAGCCCGGTGGGGGGGTTCGGCTACGAGCAGTACGTC. Encoded protein: CASSPVGGFGYEQYV.

The chain has TRBV9 and TRBJ2-3; 7 nucleotides match TRBD1. With V trimmed by 0 bases and J by 5 bases, 9 bases remained unmatched. Germline-derived CDR1 and CDR2 are SGDLS and YYNGEE. The CDR3 is 16 residues long. CDR3 nucleotide sequence: TGTGCCAGCAGCGTAGGACTCGACAGGGTTGAAGATACGCAGTATTTT. Translating it yields CASSVGLDRVEDTQYF.

With regard to this clone: Other nucleotide sequences in the sample specify the same CDR3. The chain joins TRBV18 to TRBJ1-1, with 7 bases identical to TRBD1. This CDR3 has 14 amino acids. V shed 3 bases and J 0 bases; nucleotides not matched to a gene: 1. Germline V gives CDR1 KGHSH, CDR2 LQKENI. DNA for the CDR3: TGTGCCAGCTCACCGGGACAGTTGAACACTGAAGCTTTCTTT. Its protein product is CASSPGQLNTEAFF.

This clone was counted between two and nine times. The CDR3 DNA reads TGTGCCAGCAGCTTAGAGGGCAGCGGCTCCTACAATGAGCAGTTCTTC. Its translation: CASSLEGSGSYNEQFF. The gene calls are TRBV7-2 and TRBJ2-1, with a tentative D call TRBD2 (5 bases). Trimming took off 1 base at V and 0 bases at J, with 10 bases between the two ends. CDR3 size: 16 residues. CDR1 SGHTA and CDR2 FQGNSA come from the germline V gene.

This rearrangement joins TRBV7-6 to TRBJ2-3, with D possibly being TRBD2 (6 bases). CDR3 length equals 15 residues. The germline gives CDR1 SGHVS, CDR2 FNYEAQ. V lost 3 bases to trimming and J lost 3 bases, with 13 bases between them. The CDR3 reads CASSLQTRATDTQYF. DNA of the CDR3: TGTGCCAGCAGCTTGCAGACTAGAGCAACAGATACGCAGTATTTT.

This clone turned up a few times. The chain recombines TRBV7-6 with TRBJ2-7; TRBD2 matches at 14 bases. Trimming removed 6 bases from V and 3 bases from J; junction bases left unmatched: 10. Germline V gene sequence: CDR1 SGHVS, CDR2 FNYEAQ. The CDR3 length is 17 residues. CDR3: CASSDQPGLAGVYEQYV. The CDR3 DNA sequence: TGTGCCAGCAGTGATCAACCGGGACTAGCGGGAGTCTACGAGCAGTACGTC.

This clone was counted a few times. The chain employs TRBV6-6 and TRBJ2-7, with D perhaps matching TRBD1 (6 bases). Germline assignment: CDR1 MNHNY and CDR2 SVGAGI (reference sequence). Trimming cost V 3 bases and J 4 bases, with 10 bases left between them. The CDR3 is made up of 13 amino acids. The CDR3, as DNA: TGTGCCAGCAGTTATGAACAGGGATACGAGCAGTACGTC. Translating gives CASSYEQGYEQYV.

This clone was counted only a few times. The V call is TRBV5-6, the J call TRBJ1-1; no definite D call. The CDR3 is 14 amino acids. The V end lost 4 bases, the J end lost 0 bases, and 10 bases lay between the germline ends. Germline CDR1 and CDR2: SGHDT and YYEEEE. CDR3 protein: CASSPGWMNTEAFF. Written as DNA, the CDR3 is TGTGCCAGCAGCCCGGGGTGGATGAACACTGAAGCTTTCTTT.

This clone was counted between two and nine times. The genes are TRBV16 and TRBJ2-7; D is unclear. Between the trimmed V and J ends, which lost 0 bases and 10 bases, there was a span of 13 bases. The CDR3 has 13 amino acids. Looked up from germline, CDR1 is KGHSY and CDR2 is FQNENV. Here the CDR3 DNA reads TGTGCCAGCAGCCAATCTCCAGCCACGGAACAGTACGTC. Translation: CASSQSPATEQYV.